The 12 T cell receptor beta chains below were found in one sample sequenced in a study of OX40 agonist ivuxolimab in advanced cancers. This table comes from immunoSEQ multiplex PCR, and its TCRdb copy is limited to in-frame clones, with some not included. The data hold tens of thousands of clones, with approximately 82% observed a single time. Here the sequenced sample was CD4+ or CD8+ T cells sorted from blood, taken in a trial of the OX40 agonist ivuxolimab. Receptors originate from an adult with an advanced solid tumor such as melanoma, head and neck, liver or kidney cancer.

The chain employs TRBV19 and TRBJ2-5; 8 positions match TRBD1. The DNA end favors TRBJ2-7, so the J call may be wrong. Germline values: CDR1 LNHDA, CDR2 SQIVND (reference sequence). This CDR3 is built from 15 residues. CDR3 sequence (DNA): TGTGCCAGTAGTATCGAGGACAGGGTGGGGTACGAGCAGTACTTC. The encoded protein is CASSIEDRVGYEQYF.

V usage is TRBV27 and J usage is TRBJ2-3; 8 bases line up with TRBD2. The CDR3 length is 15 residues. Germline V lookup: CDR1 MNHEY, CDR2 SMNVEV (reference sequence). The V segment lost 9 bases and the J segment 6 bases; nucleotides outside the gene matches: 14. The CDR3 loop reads CASSTTSGAWDTQYF. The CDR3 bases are TGTGCCAGTTCCACCACTAGCGGAGCATGGGATACGCAGTATTTT.

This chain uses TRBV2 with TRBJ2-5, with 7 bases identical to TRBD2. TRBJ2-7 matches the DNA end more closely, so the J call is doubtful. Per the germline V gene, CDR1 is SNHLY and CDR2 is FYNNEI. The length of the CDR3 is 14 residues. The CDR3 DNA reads TGTGCCAGCAGCGGGGGGTTTACCTCCTACGAGCAGTACTTC. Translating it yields CASSGGFTSYEQYF.

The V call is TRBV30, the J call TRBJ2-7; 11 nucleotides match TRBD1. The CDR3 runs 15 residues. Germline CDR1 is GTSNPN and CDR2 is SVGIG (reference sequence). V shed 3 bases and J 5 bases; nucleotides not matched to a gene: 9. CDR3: CAWRRSDRGLDEQYF. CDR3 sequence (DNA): TGTGCCTGGAGGAGATCGGACAGGGGGCTCGACGAGCAGTACTTC.

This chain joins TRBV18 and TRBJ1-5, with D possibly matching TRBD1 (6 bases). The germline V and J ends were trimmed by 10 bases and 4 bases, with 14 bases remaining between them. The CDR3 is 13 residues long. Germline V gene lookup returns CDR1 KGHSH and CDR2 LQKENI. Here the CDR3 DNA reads TGTGCCACTCAGGACAGTCCAAATCAGCCCCAGCATTTT. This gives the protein CATQDSPNQPQHF. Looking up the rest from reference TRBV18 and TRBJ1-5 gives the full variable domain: NAGVMQNPRHLVRRRGQEARLRCSPMKGHSHVYWYRQLPEEGLKFMVYLQKENIIDESGMPKERFSAEFPKEGPSILRIQQVVRGDSAAYFCATQDSPNQPQHFGDGTRLSIL.

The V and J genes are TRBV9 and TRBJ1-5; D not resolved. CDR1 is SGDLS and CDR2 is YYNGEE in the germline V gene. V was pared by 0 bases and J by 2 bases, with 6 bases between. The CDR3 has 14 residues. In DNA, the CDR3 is TGTGCCAGCAGCGTAGGCTTTGGCAATCAGCCCCAGCATTTT. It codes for CASSVGFGNQPQHF.

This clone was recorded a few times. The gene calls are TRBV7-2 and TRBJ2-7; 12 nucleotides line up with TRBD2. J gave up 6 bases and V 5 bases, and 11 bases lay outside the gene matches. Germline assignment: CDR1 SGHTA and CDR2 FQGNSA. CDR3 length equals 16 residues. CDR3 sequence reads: CASSPPGGLAGREQYF. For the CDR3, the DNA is TGTGCCAGCAGCCCCCCCGGCGGACTAGCGGGACGCGAGCAGTACTTC.

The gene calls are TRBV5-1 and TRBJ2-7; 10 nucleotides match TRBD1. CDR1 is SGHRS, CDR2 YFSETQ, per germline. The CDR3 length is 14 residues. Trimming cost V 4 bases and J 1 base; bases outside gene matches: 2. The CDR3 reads CASSQGQGSYEQYF. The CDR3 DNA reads TGCGCCAGCAGCCAGGGACAGGGGTCCTACGAGCAGTACTTC. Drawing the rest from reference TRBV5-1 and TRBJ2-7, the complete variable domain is KAGVTQTPRYLIKTRGQQVTLSCSPISGHRSVSWYQQTPGQGLQFLFEYFSETQRNKGNFPGRFSGRQFSNSRSEMNVSTLELGDSALYLCASSQGQGSYEQYFGPGTRLTVT.

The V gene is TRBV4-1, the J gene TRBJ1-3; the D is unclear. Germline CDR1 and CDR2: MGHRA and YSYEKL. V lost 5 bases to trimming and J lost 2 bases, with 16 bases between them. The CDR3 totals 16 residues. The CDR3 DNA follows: TGCGCCAGCAGCTCGTACCCGTCGGGCGCTGGAAACACCATATATTTT. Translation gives CASSSYPSGAGNTIYF.

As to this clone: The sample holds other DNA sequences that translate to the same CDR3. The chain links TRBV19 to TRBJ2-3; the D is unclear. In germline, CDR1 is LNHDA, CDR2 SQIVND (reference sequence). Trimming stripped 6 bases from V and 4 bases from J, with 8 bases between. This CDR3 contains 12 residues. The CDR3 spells CASSNRADTQYF. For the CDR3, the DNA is TGTGCCAGTAGCAACAGAGCAGATACGCAGTATTTT.

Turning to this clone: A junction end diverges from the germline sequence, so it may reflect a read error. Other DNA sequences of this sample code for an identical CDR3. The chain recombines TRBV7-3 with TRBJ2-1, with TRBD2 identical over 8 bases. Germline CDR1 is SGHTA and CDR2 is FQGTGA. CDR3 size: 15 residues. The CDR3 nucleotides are TGTGCCAGCAGTTTAATCGGGAGGGAGTACAATGAGCAGTTCTTC. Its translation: CASSLIGREYNEQFF.

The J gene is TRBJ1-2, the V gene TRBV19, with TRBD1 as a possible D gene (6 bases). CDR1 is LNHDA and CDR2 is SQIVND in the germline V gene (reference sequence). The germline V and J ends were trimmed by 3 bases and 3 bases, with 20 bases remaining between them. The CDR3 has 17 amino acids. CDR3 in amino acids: CASSMVIFYREDYGYTF. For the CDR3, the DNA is TGTGCCAGTAGTATGGTTATTTTTTACAGGGAGGACTATGGCTACACCTTC.